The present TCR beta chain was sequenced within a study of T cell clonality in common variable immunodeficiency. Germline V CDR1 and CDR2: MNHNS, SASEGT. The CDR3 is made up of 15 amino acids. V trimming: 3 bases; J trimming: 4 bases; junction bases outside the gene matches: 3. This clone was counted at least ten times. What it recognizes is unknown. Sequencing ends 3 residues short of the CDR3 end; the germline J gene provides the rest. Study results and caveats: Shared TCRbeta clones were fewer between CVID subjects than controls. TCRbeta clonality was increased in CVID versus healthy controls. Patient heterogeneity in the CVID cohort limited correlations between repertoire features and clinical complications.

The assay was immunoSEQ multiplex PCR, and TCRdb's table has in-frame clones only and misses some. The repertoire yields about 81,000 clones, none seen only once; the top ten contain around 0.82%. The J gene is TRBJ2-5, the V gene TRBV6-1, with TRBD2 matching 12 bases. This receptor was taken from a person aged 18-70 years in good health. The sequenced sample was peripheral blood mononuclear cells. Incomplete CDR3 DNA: TGTGCCAGCAGTGAGCTAGCGGGAGGGGGAGAGACC. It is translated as CASSELAGGGET. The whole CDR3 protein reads CASSELAGGGETQYF.